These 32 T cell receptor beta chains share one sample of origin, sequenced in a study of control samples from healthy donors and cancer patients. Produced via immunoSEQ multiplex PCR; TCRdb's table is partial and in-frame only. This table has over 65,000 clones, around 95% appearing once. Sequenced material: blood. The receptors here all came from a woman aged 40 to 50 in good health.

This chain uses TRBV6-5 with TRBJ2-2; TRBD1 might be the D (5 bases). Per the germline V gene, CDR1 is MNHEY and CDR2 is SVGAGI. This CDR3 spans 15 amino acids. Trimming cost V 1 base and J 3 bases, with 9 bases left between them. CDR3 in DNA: TGTGCCAGCAGTTACTGGTTAGGGGACACCGGGGAGCTGTTTTTT. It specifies CASSYWLGDTGELFF.

The CDR3 loop is CASSLGGQPNQPQHF. CDR3 bases: TGTGCCAGCAGCTTAGGAGGACAGCCCAATCAGCCCCAGCATTTT. The V and J genes are TRBV7-9 and TRBJ1-5, with D possibly matching TRBD1 (6 bases). CDR1 SEHNR and CDR2 FQNEAQ come from the germline V gene (reference sequence). The length of the CDR3 is 15 residues. V gave up 1 base and J gave up 3 bases, with 10 bases separating them.

The CDR3 bases are TGTGCCAGCAGTTCCCTCCGGAGCGAGCAGTACTTC. This sequence encodes CASSSLRSEQYF. The V gene is TRBV6-5, the J gene TRBJ2-7; no clear D. V shed 4 bases and J shed 6 bases, with 10 bases lying between them. The CDR3 contains 12 residues. Germline loops: CDR1 MNHEY, CDR2 SVGAGI.

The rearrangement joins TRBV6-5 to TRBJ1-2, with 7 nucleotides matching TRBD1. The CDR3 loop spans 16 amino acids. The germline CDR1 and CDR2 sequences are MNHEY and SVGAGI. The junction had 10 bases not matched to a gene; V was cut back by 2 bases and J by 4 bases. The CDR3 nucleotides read TGTGCCAGCAGTTACGCCGCCAGGGGGTCGGGCTATGGCTACACCTTC. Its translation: CASSYAARGSGYGYTF.

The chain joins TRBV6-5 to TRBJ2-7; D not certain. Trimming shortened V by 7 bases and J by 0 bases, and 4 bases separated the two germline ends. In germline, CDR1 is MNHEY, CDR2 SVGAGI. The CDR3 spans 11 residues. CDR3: CASTHSYEQYF. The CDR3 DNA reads TGTGCCAGCACCCACTCCTACGAGCAGTACTTC.

The CDR3 loop reads CASSFNGDRVDAFF. The CDR3 coding sequence is TGTGCCAGCAGCTTCAACGGGGACAGAGTGGACGCTTTCTTT. The chain joins TRBV7-2 to TRBJ1-1; 7 bases fit TRBD1. The CDR3 has 14 residues. V lost 3 bases and J lost 11; bases outside the gene matches: 12. Germline V CDR1 and CDR2: SGHTA, FQGNSA.

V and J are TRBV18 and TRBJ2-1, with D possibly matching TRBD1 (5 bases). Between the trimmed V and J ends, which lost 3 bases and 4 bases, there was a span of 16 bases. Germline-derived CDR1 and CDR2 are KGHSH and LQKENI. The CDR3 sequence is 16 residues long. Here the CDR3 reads CASSPSGRATYNEQFF. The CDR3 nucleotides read TGTGCCAGCTCACCGTCTGGCAGGGCGACTTACAATGAGCAGTTCTTC.

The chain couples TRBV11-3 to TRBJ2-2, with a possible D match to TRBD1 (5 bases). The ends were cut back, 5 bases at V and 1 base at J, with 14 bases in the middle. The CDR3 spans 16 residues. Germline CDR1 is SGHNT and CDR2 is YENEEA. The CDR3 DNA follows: TGTGCCAGCAGCCCCCGAGCAGGGCGGAACACCGGGGAGCTGTTTTTT. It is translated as CASSPRAGRNTGELFF.

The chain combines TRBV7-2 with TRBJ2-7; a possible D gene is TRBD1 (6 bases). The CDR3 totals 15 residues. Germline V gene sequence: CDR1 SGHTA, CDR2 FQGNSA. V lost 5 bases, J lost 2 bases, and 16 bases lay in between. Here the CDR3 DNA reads TGTGCCAGCAGCCAAAGGAGACAGGTCGCCTACGAGCAGTACTTC. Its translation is CASSQRRQVAYEQYF.

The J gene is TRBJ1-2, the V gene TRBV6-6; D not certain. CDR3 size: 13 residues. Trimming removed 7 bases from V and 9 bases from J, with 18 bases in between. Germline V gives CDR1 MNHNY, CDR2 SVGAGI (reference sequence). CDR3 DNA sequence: TGTGCCAGCACCCTCGGCTCGGAGGTTCGCTACACCTTC. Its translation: CASTLGSEVRYTF.

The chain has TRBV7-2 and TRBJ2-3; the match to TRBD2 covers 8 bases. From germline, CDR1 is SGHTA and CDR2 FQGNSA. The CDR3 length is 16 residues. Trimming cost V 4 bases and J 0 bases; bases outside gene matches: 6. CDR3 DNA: TGTGCCAGCAGCTGGATAGCGGGAACGAGCACAGATACGCAGTATTTT. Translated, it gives CASSWIAGTSTDTQYF. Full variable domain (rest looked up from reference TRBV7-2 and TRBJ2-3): GAGVSQSPSNKVTEKGKDVELRCDPISGHTALYWYRQSLGQGLEFLIYFQGNSAPDKSGLPSDRFSAERTGGSVSTLTIQRTQQEDSAVYLCASSWIAGTSTDTQYFGPGTRLTVL.

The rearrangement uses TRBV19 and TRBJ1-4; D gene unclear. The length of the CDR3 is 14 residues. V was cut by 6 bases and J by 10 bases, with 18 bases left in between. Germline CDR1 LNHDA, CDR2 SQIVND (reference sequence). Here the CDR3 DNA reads TGTGCCAGTAGCTCCATTGAGGGCCGTGGAAAACTGTTTTTT. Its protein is CASSSIEGRGKLFF.

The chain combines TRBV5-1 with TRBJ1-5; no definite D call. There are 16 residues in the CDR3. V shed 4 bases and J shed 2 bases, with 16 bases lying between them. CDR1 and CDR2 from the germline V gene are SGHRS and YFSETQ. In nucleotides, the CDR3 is TGCGCCAGCAGCCTTGGGCCAGAGGGTGGCAATCAGCCCCAGCATTTT. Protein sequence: CASSLGPEGGNQPQHF.

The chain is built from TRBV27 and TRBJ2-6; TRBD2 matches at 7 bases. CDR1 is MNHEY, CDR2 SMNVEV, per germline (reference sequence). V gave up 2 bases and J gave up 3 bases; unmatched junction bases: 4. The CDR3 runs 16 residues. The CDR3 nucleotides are TGTGCCAGCAGTTTAAGGGAGGGGATTGGGGCCAACGTCCTGACTTTC. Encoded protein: CASSLREGIGANVLTF.

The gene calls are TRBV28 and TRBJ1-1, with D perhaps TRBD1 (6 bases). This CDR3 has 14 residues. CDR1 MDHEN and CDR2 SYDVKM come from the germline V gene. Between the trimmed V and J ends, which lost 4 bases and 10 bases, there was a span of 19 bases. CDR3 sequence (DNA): TGTGCCAGCAGTTCTCACCGGGACACCAAGGGAGCTTTCTTT. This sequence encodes CASSSHRDTKGAFF.

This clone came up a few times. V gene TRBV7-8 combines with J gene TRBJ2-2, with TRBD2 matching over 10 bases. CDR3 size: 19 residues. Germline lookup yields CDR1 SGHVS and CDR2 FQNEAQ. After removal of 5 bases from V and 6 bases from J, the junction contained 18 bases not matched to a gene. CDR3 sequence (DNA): TGTGCCAGCAGCCCCTACAGGGTTTTGAGCGGGAGGGTGGCCGGGGAGCTGTTTTTT. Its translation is CASSPYRVLSGRVAGELFF.

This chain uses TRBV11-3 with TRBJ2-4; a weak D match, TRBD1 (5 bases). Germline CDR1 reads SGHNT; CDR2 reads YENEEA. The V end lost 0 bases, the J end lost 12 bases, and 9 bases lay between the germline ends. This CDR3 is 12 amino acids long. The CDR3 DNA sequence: TGTGCCAGCAGCTTAGATTCAGGGCGTCAGTACTTC. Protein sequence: CASSLDSGRQYF.

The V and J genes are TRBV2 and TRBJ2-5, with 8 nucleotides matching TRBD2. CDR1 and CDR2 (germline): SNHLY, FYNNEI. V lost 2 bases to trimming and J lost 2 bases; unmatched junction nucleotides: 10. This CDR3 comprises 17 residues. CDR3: CASSERVVAGHQETQYF. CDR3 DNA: TGTGCCAGCAGTGAAAGGGTGGTAGCGGGACATCAAGAGACCCAGTACTTC.

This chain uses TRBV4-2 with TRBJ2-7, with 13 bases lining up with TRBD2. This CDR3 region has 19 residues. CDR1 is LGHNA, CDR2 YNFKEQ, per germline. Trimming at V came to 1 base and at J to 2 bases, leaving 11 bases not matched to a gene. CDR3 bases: TGTGCCAGCAGCCAAGTTCCGCCCGGACTAGCGGGGGTAACCTACGAGCAGTACTTC. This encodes CASSQVPPGLAGVTYEQYF.

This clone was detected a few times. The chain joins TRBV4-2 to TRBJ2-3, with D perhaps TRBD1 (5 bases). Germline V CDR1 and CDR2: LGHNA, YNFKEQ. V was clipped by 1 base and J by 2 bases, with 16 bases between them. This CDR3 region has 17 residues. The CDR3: CASSQGTAGPHTDTQYF. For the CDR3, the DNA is TGTGCCAGCAGCCAAGGAACGGCAGGGCCCCACACAGATACGCAGTATTTT.

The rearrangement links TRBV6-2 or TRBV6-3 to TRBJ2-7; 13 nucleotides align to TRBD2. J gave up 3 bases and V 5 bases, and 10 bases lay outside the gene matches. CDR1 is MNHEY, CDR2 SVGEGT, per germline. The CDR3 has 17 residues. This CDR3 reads CASSRQRTSGGNYEQYF. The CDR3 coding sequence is TGTGCCAGCAGTCGTCAGAGGACTAGCGGGGGAAACTACGAGCAGTACTTC.

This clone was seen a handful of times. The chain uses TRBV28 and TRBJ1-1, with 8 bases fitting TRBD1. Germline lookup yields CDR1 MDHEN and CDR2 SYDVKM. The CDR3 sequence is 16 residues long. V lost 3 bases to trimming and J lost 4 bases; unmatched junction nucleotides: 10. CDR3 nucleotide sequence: TGTGCCAGCAGTTTCTCCCAGGGGGCATGGGGCACTGAAGCTTTCTTT. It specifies CASSFSQGAWGTEAFF.

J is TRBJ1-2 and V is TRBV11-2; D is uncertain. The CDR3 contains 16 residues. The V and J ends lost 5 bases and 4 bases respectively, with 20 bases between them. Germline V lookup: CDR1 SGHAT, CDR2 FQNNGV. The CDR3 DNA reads TGTGCCAGCAGCGCAGCCCCACTCAGCCCTTCCTATGGCTACACCTTC. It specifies CASSAAPLSPSYGYTF.

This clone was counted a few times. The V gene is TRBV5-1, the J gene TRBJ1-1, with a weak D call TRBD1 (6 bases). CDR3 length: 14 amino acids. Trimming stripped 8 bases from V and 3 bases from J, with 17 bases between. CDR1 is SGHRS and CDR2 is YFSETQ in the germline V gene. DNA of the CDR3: TGCGCCAGTCGGCCAACAGGGTGGGACACTGAAGCTTTCTTT. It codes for CASRPTGWDTEAFF.

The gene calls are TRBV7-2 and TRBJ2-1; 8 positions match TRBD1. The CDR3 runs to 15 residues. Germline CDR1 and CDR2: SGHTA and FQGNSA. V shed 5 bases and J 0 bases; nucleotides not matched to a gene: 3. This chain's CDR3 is CASSIGQGSYNEQFF. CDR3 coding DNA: TGTGCCAGCAGCATCGGACAGGGCTCCTACAATGAGCAGTTCTTC.

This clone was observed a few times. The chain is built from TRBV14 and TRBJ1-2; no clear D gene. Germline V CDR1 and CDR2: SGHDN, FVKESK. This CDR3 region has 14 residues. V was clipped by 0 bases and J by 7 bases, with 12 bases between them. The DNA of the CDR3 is TGTGCCAGCAGCCAAGATGGGATGGCAGGTGGCTACACCTTC. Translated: CASSQDGMAGGYTF.

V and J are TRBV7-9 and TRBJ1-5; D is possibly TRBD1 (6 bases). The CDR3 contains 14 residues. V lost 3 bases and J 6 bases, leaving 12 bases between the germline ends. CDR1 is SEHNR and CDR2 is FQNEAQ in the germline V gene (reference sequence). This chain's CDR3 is CASSFTGLGQPQHF. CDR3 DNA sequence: TGTGCCAGCAGCTTCACAGGGCTAGGTCAGCCCCAGCATTTT.

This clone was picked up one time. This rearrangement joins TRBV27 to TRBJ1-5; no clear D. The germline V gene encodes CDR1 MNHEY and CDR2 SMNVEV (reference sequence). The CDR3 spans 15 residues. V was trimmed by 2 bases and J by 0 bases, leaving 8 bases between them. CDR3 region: CASSLNRPSNQPQHF. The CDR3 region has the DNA TGTGCCAGCAGTTTAAACAGACCTAGCAATCAGCCCCAGCATTTT.

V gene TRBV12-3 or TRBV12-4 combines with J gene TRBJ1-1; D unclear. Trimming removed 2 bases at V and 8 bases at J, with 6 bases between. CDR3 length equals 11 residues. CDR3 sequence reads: CASSLRREAFF. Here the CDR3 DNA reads TGTGCCAGCAGTTTAAGGAGGGAAGCTTTCTTT.

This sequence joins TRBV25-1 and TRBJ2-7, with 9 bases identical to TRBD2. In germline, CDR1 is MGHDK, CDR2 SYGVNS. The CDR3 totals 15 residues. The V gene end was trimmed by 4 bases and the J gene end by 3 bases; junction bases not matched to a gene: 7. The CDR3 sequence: CASSGGIAGDYEQYF. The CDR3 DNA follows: TGTGCCAGCAGTGGTGGTATAGCGGGAGACTACGAGCAGTACTTC.

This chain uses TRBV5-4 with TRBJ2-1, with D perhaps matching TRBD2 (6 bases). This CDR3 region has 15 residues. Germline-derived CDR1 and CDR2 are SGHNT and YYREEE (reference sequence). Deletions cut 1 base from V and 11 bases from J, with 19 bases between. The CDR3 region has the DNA TGTGCCAGCAGCTTGAAGCCTAGCGAGAACAGCCAGCAGTTCTTC. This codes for CASSLKPSENSQQFF.

The CDR3, as DNA: TGTGCCAGCATGGGGGGTTCCGCCACTAATGAAAAACTGTTTTTT. Translation gives CASMGGSATNEKLFF. The chain couples TRBV6-5 to TRBJ1-4, with D tentatively TRBD1 (5 bases). The CDR3 length is 15 residues. Germline V gene sequence: CDR1 MNHEY, CDR2 SVGAGI. Trimming took 7 bases from V and 2 from J, leaving 14 bases between them.